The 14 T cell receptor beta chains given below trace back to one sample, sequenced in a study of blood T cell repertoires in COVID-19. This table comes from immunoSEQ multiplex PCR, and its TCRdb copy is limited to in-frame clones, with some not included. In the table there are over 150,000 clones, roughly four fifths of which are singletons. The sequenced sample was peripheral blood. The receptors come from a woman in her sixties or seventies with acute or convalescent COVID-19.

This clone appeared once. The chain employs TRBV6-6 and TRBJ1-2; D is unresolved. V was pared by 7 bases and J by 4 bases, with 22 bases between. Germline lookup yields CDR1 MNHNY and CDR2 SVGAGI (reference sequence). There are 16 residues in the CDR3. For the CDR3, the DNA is TGTGCCAGCACCGGCGGGCCCGGGTCTGACTTCTATGGCTACACCTTC. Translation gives CASTGGPGSDFYGYTF.

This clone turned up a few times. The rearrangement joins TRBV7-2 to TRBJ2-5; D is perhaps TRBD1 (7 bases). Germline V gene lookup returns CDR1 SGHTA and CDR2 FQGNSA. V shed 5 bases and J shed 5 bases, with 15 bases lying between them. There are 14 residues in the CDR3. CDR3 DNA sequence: TGTGCCAGCAGCCAAAGGCCAGGGGGGGAGACCCAGTACTTC. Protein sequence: CASSQRPGGETQYF.

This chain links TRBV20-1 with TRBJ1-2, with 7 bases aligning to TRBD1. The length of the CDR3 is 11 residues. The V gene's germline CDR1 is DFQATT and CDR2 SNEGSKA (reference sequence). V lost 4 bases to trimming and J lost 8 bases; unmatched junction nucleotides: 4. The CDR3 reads CSANDRAGYTF. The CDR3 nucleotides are TGCAGTGCTAACGACAGGGCGGGCTACACCTTC.

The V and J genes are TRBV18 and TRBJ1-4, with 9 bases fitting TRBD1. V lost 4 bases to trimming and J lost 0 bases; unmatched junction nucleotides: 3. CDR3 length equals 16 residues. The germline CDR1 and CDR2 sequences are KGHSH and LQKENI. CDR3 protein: CASSQGQGSTNEKLFF. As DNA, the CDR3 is TGTGCCAGCTCACAGGGACAGGGCTCAACTAATGAAAAACTGTTTTTT.

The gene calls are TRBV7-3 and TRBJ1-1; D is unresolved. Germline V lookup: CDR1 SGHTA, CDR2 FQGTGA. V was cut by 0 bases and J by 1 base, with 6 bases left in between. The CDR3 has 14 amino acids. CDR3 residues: CASSLTPGNTEAFF. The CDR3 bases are TGTGCCAGCAGCTTAACACCCGGGAACACTGAAGCTTTCTTT.

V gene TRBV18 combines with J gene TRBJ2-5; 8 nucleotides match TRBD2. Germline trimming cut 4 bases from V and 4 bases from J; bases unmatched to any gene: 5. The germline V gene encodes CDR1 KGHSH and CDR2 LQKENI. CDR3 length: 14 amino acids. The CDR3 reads CASSLAGLGETQYF. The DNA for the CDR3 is TGTGCCAGCTCACTAGCGGGACTAGGAGAGACCCAGTACTTC.

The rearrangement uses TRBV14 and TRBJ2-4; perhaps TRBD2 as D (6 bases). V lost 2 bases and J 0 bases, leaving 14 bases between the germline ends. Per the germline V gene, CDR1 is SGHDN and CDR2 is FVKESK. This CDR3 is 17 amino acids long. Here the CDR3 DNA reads TGTGCCAGCAGCCAATTTCGGGCGGGGTCAGCCAAAAACATTCAGTACTTC. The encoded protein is CASSQFRAGSAKNIQYF.

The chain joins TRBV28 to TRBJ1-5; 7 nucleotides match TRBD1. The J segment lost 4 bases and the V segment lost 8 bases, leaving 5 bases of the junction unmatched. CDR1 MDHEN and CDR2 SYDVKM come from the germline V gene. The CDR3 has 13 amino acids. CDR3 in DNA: TGTGCCAGCCAATCAGGGGGAAATCAGCCCCAGCATTTT. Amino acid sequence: CASQSGGNQPQHF.

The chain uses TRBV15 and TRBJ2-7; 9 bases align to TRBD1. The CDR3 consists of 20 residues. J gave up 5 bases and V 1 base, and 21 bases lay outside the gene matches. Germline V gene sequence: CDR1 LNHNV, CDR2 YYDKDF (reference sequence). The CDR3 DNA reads TGTGCCACCAGCAGAGCTACAAGCCTGAATCGGGACAGGGTGTCCCACGAGCAGTACGTC. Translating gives CATSRATSLNRDRVSHEQYV.

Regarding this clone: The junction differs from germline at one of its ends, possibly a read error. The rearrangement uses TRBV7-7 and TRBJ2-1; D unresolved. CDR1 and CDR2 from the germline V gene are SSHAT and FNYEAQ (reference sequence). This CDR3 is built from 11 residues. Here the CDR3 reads CASSSGNEQFF. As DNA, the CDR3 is TGTGCTAGCAGCTCGGGCAATGAGCAGTTCTTC. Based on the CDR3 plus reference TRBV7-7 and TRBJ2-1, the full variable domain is GAGVSQSPRYKVTKRGQDVTLRCDPISSHATLYWYQQALGQGPEFLTYFNYEAQPDKSGLPSDRFSAERPEGSISTLTIQRTEQRDSAMYRCASSSGNEQFFGPGTRLTVL.

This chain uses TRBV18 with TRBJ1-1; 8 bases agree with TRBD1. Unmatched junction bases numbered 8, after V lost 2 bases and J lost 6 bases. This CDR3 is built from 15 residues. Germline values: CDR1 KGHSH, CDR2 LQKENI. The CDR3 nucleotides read TGTGCCAGCTCACCATTAGGCAGGGGGCGAGCTGAAGCTTTCTTT. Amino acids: CASSPLGRGRAEAFF.

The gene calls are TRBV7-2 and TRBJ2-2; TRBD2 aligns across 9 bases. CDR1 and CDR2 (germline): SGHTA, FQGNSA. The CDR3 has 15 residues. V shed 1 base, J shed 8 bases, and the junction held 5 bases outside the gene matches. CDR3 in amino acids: CASSLGRTSVGELFF. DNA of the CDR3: TGTGCCAGCAGCTTAGGCCGGACTAGCGTGGGGGAGCTGTTTTTT.

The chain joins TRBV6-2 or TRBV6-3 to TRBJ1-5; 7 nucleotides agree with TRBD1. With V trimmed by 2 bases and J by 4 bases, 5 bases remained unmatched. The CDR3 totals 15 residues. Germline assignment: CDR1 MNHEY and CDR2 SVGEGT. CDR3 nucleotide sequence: TGTGCCAGCAGTTACCTTGGGACAGATAATCAGCCCCAGCATTTT. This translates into CASSYLGTDNQPQHF.

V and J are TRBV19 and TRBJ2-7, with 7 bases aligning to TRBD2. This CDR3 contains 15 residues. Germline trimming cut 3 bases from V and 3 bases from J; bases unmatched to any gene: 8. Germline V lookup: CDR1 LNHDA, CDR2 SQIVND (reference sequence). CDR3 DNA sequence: TGTGCCAGTAGTATGGTGGGGGGGAGAGGCTACGAGCAGTACTTC. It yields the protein CASSMVGGRGYEQYF.